This T cell receptor (beta chain) stems from a study of OX40 agonist ivuxolimab in advanced cancers. CDR1 is SGHRS, CDR2 YFSETQ, per germline. The CDR3 has 16 amino acids. V gave up 4 bases and J gave up 1 base; unmatched junction bases: 7. Clones were sequenced by immunoSEQ multiplex PCR, and TCRdb holds only the in-frame ones, with some missing. The table records some 90,000 clones, around 87% of them present only once. This clonotype originated in an adult with an advanced solid tumor such as melanoma, head and neck, liver or kidney cancer. The J gene is TRBJ2-3, the V gene TRBV5-1; 9 bases match TRBD1. The specimen was CD4+ or CD8+ T cells sorted from blood, collected in a trial of the OX40 agonist ivuxolimab. CDR3 amino acids: CASSPGQGWRTDTQYF. CDR3 in DNA: TGCGCCAGCAGCCCGGGACAGGGCTGGCGCACAGATACGCAGTATTTT.